These 32 T cell receptor beta chains share one sample of origin, sequenced in a study of breast tumors, draining lymph nodes, adjacent tissues. TCRdb re-derived calls from the multiplex PCR reads in MiXCR, one entry per CDR3 protein. This table holds tens of thousands of distinct CDR3 sequences, roughly two fifths found once. Specimen: breast tumor tissue. The receptors originated from a female donor with breast cancer. Some clones in this sample may be carry-over from other donors' samples.

The chain couples TRBV12-3 or TRBV12-4 to TRBJ1-2, with D possibly matching TRBD1 (6 bases). CDR3 length equals 12 residues. With 3 bases removed from V and 12 bases from J, the gap between germline ends came to 14 bases. In DNA, the CDR3 is TGTGCCAGCAGTTTTGGGGGGCCGGGAAACACCTTC. It translates to CASSFGGPGNTF.

The CDR3 is CSARQGANVLTF. The CDR3 DNA is TGCAGTGCTAGACAGGGGGCCAACGTCCTGACTTTC. This rearrangement joins TRBV20-1 to TRBJ2-6, with unresolved D. The V gene lost 2 bases and the J gene lost 4 bases, with 3 bases spanning the gap. Germline V lookup: CDR1 DFQATT, CDR2 SNEGSKA (reference sequence). This CDR3 contains 12 residues.

The chain combines TRBV10-3 with TRBJ1-6; the D is unclear. The CDR3 covers 14 residues. CDR1 and CDR2 (germline): ENHRY, SYGVKD. V was shortened by 6 bases and J by 10 bases, with 16 bases between the two germline ends. The CDR3 reads CAIRASEVLSPLHF. CDR3 nucleotide sequence: TGTGCCATCAGGGCTTCGGAGGTGCTCTCACCCCTCCACTTT.

The chain employs TRBV2 and TRBJ2-1; 8 bases are shared with TRBD2. The germline CDR1 and CDR2 sequences are SNHLY and FYNNEI. Trimming took 5 bases from V and 6 from J; bases not matched to a gene: 12. The CDR3 extends over 16 amino acids. This CDR3 is CASSSRGGLLCNEQFF. The CDR3 DNA sequence: TGTGCCAGCAGTTCCCGGGGGGGACTACTATGCAATGAGCAGTTCTTC.

This clonotype was observed at least ten times. The rearrangement joins TRBV12-3 or TRBV12-4 to TRBJ2-5; 7 bases map to TRBD2. The CDR3 has 13 residues. V dropped 5 bases and J dropped 7; count of bases not matched to a gene: 7. The CDR3 bases are TGTGCCAGCAGTAGCGCGGGAGCCGTGACCCAGTACTTC. Translating gives CASSSAGAVTQYF.

This clonotype was seen repeatedly, ten times or more. This sequence may be a read error, since a much larger clone differs from it by one base. The V and J genes are TRBV5-6 and TRBJ2-1; the D gene could be TRBD1 or TRBD2 (5 bases each). The CDR3 is 15 amino acids. V was pared by 3 bases and J by 9 bases, with 19 bases between. Germline-derived CDR1 and CDR2 are SGHDT and YYEEEE. The CDR3 DNA sequence: TGTGCCAGCAGCTGGGACGCGACCGCGAAACCTGAGCAGTTCTTC. This translates into CASSWDATAKPEQFF. Variable domain in full (rest from reference TRBV5-6 and TRBJ2-1): DAGVTQSPTHLIKTRGQQVTLRCSPKSGHDTVSWYQQALGQGPQFIFQYYEEEERQRGNFPDRFSGHQFPNYSSELNVNALLLGDSALYLCASSWDATAKPEQFFGPGTRLTVL.

The chain employs TRBV5-8 and TRBJ2-2, with a possible D match to TRBD1 (6 bases). Germline lookup yields CDR1 SGHTS and CDR2 YDEGEE. This CDR3 contains 16 residues. The V gene lost 4 bases and the J gene lost 6 bases, with 19 bases spanning the gap. The DNA of the CDR3 is TGTGCCAGCAGCCCGATCAGGCAGGGGAATTCCGGGGAGCTGTTTTTT. This encodes CASSPIRQGNSGELFF. Full variable domain (remainder filled in from reference TRBV5-8 and TRBJ2-2): EAGVTQSPTHLIKTRGQQATLRCSPISGHTSVYWYQQALGLGLQFLLWYDEGEERNRGNFPPRFSGRQFPNYSSELNVNALELEDSALYLCASSPIRQGNSGELFFGEGSRLTVL.

In its sample, this clonotype ranks as medium-sized (0.01 to 0.1%). The rearrangement joins TRBV4-3 to TRBJ2-5, with TRBD2 identical over 12 bases. In germline, CDR1 is LGHNA, CDR2 YSLEER. This CDR3 has 15 residues. V gave up 0 bases and J gave up 9 bases; unmatched junction bases: 5. CDR3 loop: CASSQDHRLAGAQYF. The CDR3 nucleotides read TGCGCCAGCAGCCAAGATCATCGACTAGCGGGGGCCCAGTACTTC.

The chain couples TRBV4-1 to TRBJ2-1, with 13 bases aligning to TRBD2. Germline trimming cut 2 bases from V and 7 bases from J; bases unmatched to any gene: 5. CDR3 length: 16 residues. Germline assignment: CDR1 MGHRA and CDR2 YSYEKL. The CDR3 nucleotides read TGCGCCAGCAGCCAAACCGGGACTAGCGGGATTAATGAGCAGTTCTTC. Translated, it gives CASSQTGTSGINEQFF.

Comments on this clonotype: The junction departs from the called germline gene at one end, perhaps through a read error. The genes are TRBV20-1 and TRBJ2-7; 8 positions match TRBD1. In germline, CDR1 is DFQATT, CDR2 SNEGSKA (reference sequence). This CDR3 spans 13 amino acids. CDR3 region: CSASPGQVYEQYF. The CDR3 bases are TGTAGTGCTAGTCCGGGACAGGTCTACGAGCAGTACTTC.

The chain combines TRBV5-1 with TRBJ2-7; a weak D match, TRBD1 (5 bases). V lost 0 bases, J lost 3 bases, and 13 bases lay in between. The CDR3 has 15 residues. Per germline, CDR1 SGHRS and CDR2 YFSETQ. For the CDR3, the DNA is TGCGCCAGCAGCTTGGGGGCAGGACAAAGCTACGAGCAGTACTTC. Its protein is CASSLGAGQSYEQYF.

Comments on this clonotype: This may stem from a read error, because a much larger clone lies one nucleotide away. The chain is built from TRBV6-2 or TRBV6-3 and TRBJ1-2; D not resolved. The CDR3 length is 13 residues. The germline CDR1 and CDR2 sequences are MNHEY and SVGEGT. DNA of the CDR3: TGTGCCGGCAGTCGCCGGGATAACTATGGCTACACCTTC. Its protein product is CAGSRRDNYGYTF.

In this sample, this clonotype turned up many times. This chain links TRBV5-8 with TRBJ2-5; 9 positions match TRBD1. The germline CDR1 and CDR2 sequences are SGHTS and YDEGEE. V gave up 4 bases and J gave up 0 bases; unmatched junction bases: 4. This CDR3 is built from 15 residues. The CDR3 spells CASSRDRAYQETQYF. CDR3 bases: TGTGCCAGCAGCAGGGACAGGGCGTACCAAGAGACCCAGTACTTC.

This clonotype was detected ten times or more. The chain couples TRBV29-1 to TRBJ2-2, with D perhaps assigned TRBD1 or TRBD2 (5 bases each). CDR1 and CDR2 from the germline V gene are SQVTM and ANQGSEA. Trimming removed 3 bases from V and 0 bases from J, with 8 bases in between. The CDR3 contains 14 residues. The CDR3 loop is CSVEVGANTGELFF. The CDR3 DNA reads TGCAGCGTTGAGGTGGGGGCGAACACCGGGGAGCTGTTTTTT.

A note on this clonotype: It is unclear where the CDR3 begins or ends on the DNA, so no DNA is shown, and the CDR3 is as TCRdb lists it. This rearrangement joins TRBV7-2 to TRBJ1-2; TRBD1 is the table's D call and was not checked against the DNA. Germline V CDR1 and CDR2: SGHTA, FQGNSA. The CDR3 spans 18 residues, counting both ends. The CDR3 loop reads CASSFYICSAWDSHGYTF.

This clonotype has at least ten counts. The chain links TRBV27 to TRBJ2-7; TRBD1 matches 9 bases. CDR3 length equals 14 residues. The V gene end was trimmed by 3 bases and the J gene end by 1 base; junction bases not matched to a gene: 1. Germline V CDR1 and CDR2: MNHEY, SMNVEV (reference sequence). In nucleotides, the CDR3 is TGTGCCAGCAGTTTCGGGACAGGGTCCTACGAGCAGTACTTC. Its translation is CASSFGTGSYEQYF.

By share of the sample, this clonotype is medium-sized. The chain combines TRBV20-1 with TRBJ2-5, with TRBD2 as a possible D gene (5 bases). The germline V and J ends were trimmed by 6 bases and 7 bases, with 15 bases remaining between them. This CDR3 has 12 residues. The germline CDR1 and CDR2 sequences are DFQATT and SNEGSKA (reference sequence). CDR3 coding DNA: TGCAGTGCCCCACATTGGGAGCGGACCCAGTACTTC. Amino acid sequence: CSAPHWERTQYF.

This clonotype was seen at least ten times. The V gene is TRBV7-2, the J gene TRBJ1-2, with a possible D match to TRBD1 (6 bases). Trimming took 6 bases from V and 8 from J, leaving 16 bases between them. Germline loops: CDR1 SGHTA, CDR2 FQGNSA. The CDR3 loop spans 13 amino acids. CDR3 coding DNA: TGTGCCAGCAGTCGCGGGGGGGCCCTCGGCTACACCTTC. Its protein is CASSRGGALGYTF.

This clonotype was seen at least ten times. This may be a read error: a much more frequent sequence differs by one nucleotide. The gene calls are TRBV9 and TRBJ2-6; D may be TRBD1 (5 bases). The CDR3 extends over 16 amino acids. Germline V lookup: CDR1 SGDLS, CDR2 YYNGEE. The CDR3 here is CASSVGQYSGANALTF. DNA for the CDR3: TGTGCCAGCAGCGTAGGACAGTACTCTGGGGCCAACGCCCTGACTTTC.

This clonotype appeared many times. This sequence joins TRBV5-6 and TRBJ2-5, with D tentatively TRBD2 (6 bases). Germline V gene sequence: CDR1 SGHDT, CDR2 YYEEEE. The CDR3 is 14 amino acids. Trimming stripped 5 bases from V and 4 bases from J, with 15 bases between. CDR3 in DNA: TGTGCCAGCAGGTCGGCGGGGTGGGCAGAGACCCAGTACTTC. It translates to CASRSAGWAETQYF.

This clonotype was picked up one time. V gene TRBV7-2 combines with J gene TRBJ1-2; TRBD1 might be the D (6 bases). This CDR3 is built from 14 residues. CDR1 SGHTA and CDR2 FQGNSA come from the germline V gene. Trimming took off 3 bases at V and 6 bases at J, with 14 bases between the two ends. The CDR3 DNA reads as TGTGCCAGCAGCTTTTTGTGGGGGGCTAATGGCTACACCTTC. This translates into CASSFLWGANGYTF.

This clonotype occurred many times. The rearrangement links TRBV6-2 or TRBV6-3 to TRBJ2-1; D may be TRBD2 (5 bases). V was cut by 9 bases and J by 3 bases, with 15 bases left in between. There are 14 residues in the CDR3. The V gene's germline CDR1 is MNHEY and CDR2 SVGEGT. Here the CDR3 DNA reads TGTGCCAGTTGTGTGGCGAGGGACTACAATGAGCAGTTCTTC. It specifies CASCVARDYNEQFF.

This clonotype was counted a single time. The V and J genes are TRBV29-1 and TRBJ1-3, with D tentatively TRBD1 (6 bases). The CDR3 spans 13 residues. The germline CDR1 and CDR2 sequences are SQVTM and ANQGSEA. The V end lost 7 bases, the J end lost 2 bases, and 12 bases lay between the germline ends. The CDR3 is CSASTGAGNTIYF. CDR3 in DNA: TGCAGCGCATCGACAGGAGCTGGAAACACCATATATTTT.

This chain links TRBV5-1 with TRBJ2-3; no clear D gene. In germline, CDR1 is SGHRS, CDR2 YFSETQ. V dropped 1 base and J dropped 4 bases, with 16 bases sitting between them. CDR3 length equals 16 residues. The CDR3 DNA sequence: TGCGCCAGCAGCTTGCAAGCCAGTTTATTCGCAGATACGCAGTATTTT. Amino acids: CASSLQASLFADTQYF.

This clonotype was detected many times. The J gene is TRBJ1-2, the V gene TRBV6-2 or TRBV6-3, with D tentatively TRBD1 (5 bases). Per the germline V gene, CDR1 is MNHEY and CDR2 is SVGEGT. V lost 5 bases and J lost 5, with 18 bases in between. CDR3 length: 15 residues. The CDR3 DNA sequence: TGTGCCAGCAGTCCCTCCGGTCGCCAGGGATATGGCTACACCTTC. Translated: CASSPSGRQGYGYTF.

This clonotype was recorded many times. The J gene is TRBJ2-7, the V gene TRBV5-4; D is unclear. Germline V lookup: CDR1 SGHNT, CDR2 YYREEE (reference sequence). The germline V and J ends were trimmed by 2 bases and 5 bases, with 8 bases remaining between them. The CDR3 runs to 12 residues. DNA of the CDR3: TGTGCCAGCAGCTTAAAAGCAAACGAGCAGTACTTC. It is translated as CASSLKANEQYF.

About this clonotype itself: This clone may be a read error of a much larger clone one base away. The chain employs TRBV12-5 and TRBJ2-7, with 9 bases fitting TRBD1. Germline V gene lookup returns CDR1 LGHNT and CDR2 FRNRAP. The CDR3 extends over 16 amino acids. Losses at the gene ends were 3 bases for V and 3 bases for J; bases not matched to a gene: 9. As DNA, the CDR3 is TGTGCTAGTGGTTTCGTAATTGGACAGGGGTACTACGAGCAGTACTTC. It codes for CASGFVIGQGYYEQYF.

The chain links TRBV20-1 to TRBJ1-4, with 8 positions matching TRBD1. The germline CDR1 and CDR2 sequences are DFQATT and SNEGSKA (reference sequence). The CDR3 is 12 amino acids. The V segment lost 4 bases and the J segment 7 bases; nucleotides outside the gene matches: 2. This chain's CDR3 is CSAKDRVEKLFF. In DNA form, the CDR3 reads TGCAGTGCTAAGGACAGGGTTGAAAAACTGTTTTTT.

The chain employs TRBV7-9 and TRBJ2-1; 10 bases agree with TRBD1. The CDR3 runs to 17 residues. V gave up 7 bases and J gave up 9 bases; unmatched junction bases: 18. Germline values: CDR1 SEHNR, CDR2 FQNEAQ (reference sequence). The CDR3 coding sequence is TGTGCCAGCACCCTAGGGGGGACAGGGGCTTTGAACACTGAGCAGTTCTTC. This sequence encodes CASTLGGTGALNTEQFF.

This clonotype came up many times. The rearrangement joins TRBV4-1 to TRBJ2-5; tentatively, D is TRBD1 (6 bases). V gave up 2 bases and J gave up 2 bases, with 12 bases separating them. CDR3 length: 15 amino acids. CDR1 is MGHRA, CDR2 YSYEKL, per germline. The CDR3 region is CASSQQMDSQETQYF. As DNA, the CDR3 is TGCGCCAGCAGCCAACAAATGGACAGTCAAGAGACCCAGTACTTC.

The genes are TRBV6-2 or TRBV6-3 and TRBJ2-2, with 10 bases matching TRBD2. Germline CDR1 is MNHEY and CDR2 is SVGEGT. V dropped 6 bases and J dropped 1; count of bases not matched to a gene: 14. The CDR3 covers 19 residues. CDR3 residues: CASSPLLGLAGVNTGELFF. The DNA for the CDR3 is TGTGCCAGCAGCCCACTCCTGGGGCTAGCGGGAGTGAACACCGGGGAGCTGTTTTTT.

The chain carries TRBV4-1 and TRBJ1-2; D gene unclear. Trimming left V 0 bases short and J 10 bases short, with 12 bases between. Germline lookup yields CDR1 MGHRA and CDR2 YSYEKL. The CDR3 consists of 13 residues. The CDR3: CASSQDQTGVYTF. The CDR3 nucleotides are TGCGCCAGCAGCCAAGATCAGACGGGAGTCTACACCTTC.